The 28 T cell receptor beta chains given below trace back to one sample, sequenced in a study of T cells in Graves' hyperthyroidism and ophthalmopathy. The source material, RNA transcripts, was used to amplify TCR beta CDR3 regions. In the first-round RT-PCR of the TCR CDR3, the HTBI primer set was used. TCRdb recomputed calls from the multiplex PCR reads with MiXCR, one row per CDR3 protein. The table records 250,000 to 300,000 distinct CDR3 sequences, roughly a fifth of them present only once. The specimen sequenced was blood. The receptor set was obtained from a man aged 50 to 59 with Graves' ophthalmopathy.

There are many counts of this clonotype. The rearrangement uses TRBV5-1 and TRBJ2-7; unclear D gene. CDR3 length: 12 residues. The V gene's germline CDR1 is SGHRS and CDR2 YFSETQ. The V gene lost 4 bases and the J gene lost 7 bases, with 12 bases spanning the gap. The DNA of the CDR3 is TGCGCCAGCAGCGAGATACTGGGGGAGCAGTACTTC. It is translated as CASSEILGEQYF.

The chain combines TRBV10-1 with TRBJ1-5, with D hard to call. The ends were cut back, 9 bases at V and 1 base at J, with 4 bases in the middle. CDR1 and CDR2 from the germline V gene are WNHNN and SYGVQD (reference sequence). The CDR3 is 11 amino acids. The CDR3, as DNA: TGCGCCAGTGACAGCAATCAGCCCCAGCATTTT. Protein sequence: CASDSNQPQHF.

This clonotype was seen a few times. J is TRBJ1-2 and V is TRBV3-1; D call uncertain. This CDR3 region has 12 residues. Germline CDR1 LGHDT, CDR2 YNNKEL (reference sequence). Trimming shortened V by 10 bases and J by 4 bases, and 13 bases separated the two germline ends. The CDR3 spells CATQAPGYGYTF. The CDR3 DNA reads as TGTGCCACCCAAGCCCCTGGCTATGGCTACACCTTC.

This clonotype has a count of ten or more. The chain joins TRBV15 to TRBJ1-2, with 10 nucleotides matching TRBD1. The CDR3 spans 15 residues. V shed 2 bases, J shed 5 bases, and the junction held 5 bases outside the gene matches. Germline CDR1 is LNHNV and CDR2 is YYDKDF (reference sequence). The CDR3 region has the DNA TGTGCCACCAGCAGACGGGGACAGGGGACATATGGCTACACCTTC. It codes for CATSRRGQGTYGYTF.

Ten or more counts support this clonotype. An end of the junction differs from the germline gene, which may be a read error. The chain joins TRBV12-3 or TRBV12-4 to TRBJ2-1; 10 bases line up with TRBD2. The CDR3 is 15 amino acids. This chain's CDR3 is CASILAGGPYNEQFF. The CDR3 DNA reads as TGTGCCAGCATTTTAGCGGGAGGTCCCTACAATGAGCAGTTCTTC.

This clonotype was observed a handful of times. This chain connects TRBV12-3 or TRBV12-4 to TRBJ1-2, with no clear D. V lost 2 bases, J lost 2 bases, and 6 bases lay in between. The CDR3 is 13 residues long. CDR3 DNA sequence: TGTGCCAGCAGTTTAAGCCAAAACTATGGCTACACCTTC. This translates into CASSLSQNYGYTF.

This clonotype was picked up a small number of times. The chain is built from TRBV4-2 and TRBJ2-7; D gene uncertain. Trimming stripped 0 bases from V and 0 bases from J, with 9 bases between. Germline CDR1 reads LGHNA; CDR2 reads YNFKEQ. This CDR3 has 15 residues. The chain's CDR3 is CASSQEGDFSYEQYF. The CDR3, as DNA: TGTGCCAGCAGCCAAGAAGGCGACTTCTCCTACGAGCAGTACTTC.

This clonotype was recorded many times. The gene calls are TRBV7-8 and TRBJ2-5; possible D gene TRBD2, 5 bases. V was shortened by 1 base and J by 5 bases, with 14 bases between the two germline ends. The CDR3 is made up of 15 amino acids. The germline gives CDR1 SGHVS, CDR2 FQNEAQ. The CDR3 spells CASSLGGIKRETQYF. The CDR3 nucleotides read TGTGCCAGCAGCTTAGGCGGTATAAAGCGGGAGACCCAGTACTTC. Together with reference TRBV7-8 and TRBJ2-5, the CDR3 gives the full variable domain: GAGVSQSPRYKVAKRGQDVALRCDPISGHVSLFWYQQALGQGPEFLTYFQNEAQLDKSGLPSDRFFAERPEGSVSTLKIQRTQQEDSAVYLCASSLGGIKRETQYFGPGTRLLVL.

The chain links TRBV20-1 to TRBJ1-5; 8 bases match TRBD1. The germline gives CDR1 DFQATT, CDR2 SNEGSKA (reference sequence). The CDR3 is 16 residues long. J was trimmed by 3 bases and V by 1 base; bases with no gene match: 8. The CDR3 reads CSARVGGTGPNQPQHF. The CDR3 DNA is TGCAGTGCTAGAGTCGGGGGGACAGGTCCCAATCAGCCCCAGCATTTT.

This clonotype was seen many times. The chain uses TRBV2 and TRBJ2-1; D may be TRBD1 (6 bases). CDR1 is SNHLY and CDR2 is FYNNEI in the germline V gene. Trimming cost V 0 bases and J 3 bases, with 12 bases left between them. There are 16 residues in the CDR3. CDR3 amino acids: CASSEARAGVYNEQFF. The CDR3 coding sequence is TGTGCCAGCAGTGAAGCACGGGCAGGGGTCTACAATGAGCAGTTCTTC.

The chain recombines TRBV11-3 with TRBJ2-2, with 13 bases identical to TRBD2. The CDR3 is 16 amino acids. Germline V gene sequence: CDR1 SGHNT, CDR2 YENEEA. The V gene end was trimmed by 5 bases and the J gene end by 6 bases; junction bases not matched to a gene: 6. The DNA for the CDR3 is TGTGCCAGCAGCACCTCCGGGACTAGCGGGGCCGGGGAGCTGTTTTTT. Translation: CASSTSGTSGAGELFF.

The chain is built from TRBV5-6 and TRBJ1-2, with 8 positions matching TRBD1. In germline, CDR1 is SGHDT, CDR2 YYEEEE. The J segment lost 6 bases and the V segment lost 0 bases, leaving 4 bases of the junction unmatched. The CDR3 loop spans 14 amino acids. The CDR3 reads CASSLGSRGHGYTF. The CDR3 nucleotides read TGTGCCAGCAGCTTGGGTAGCAGGGGGCATGGCTACACCTTC.

This clonotype was counted many times. The chain employs TRBV11-2 and TRBJ1-1; D ambiguous. Trimming shortened V by 8 bases and J by 2 bases, and 12 bases separated the two germline ends. Germline V gene data show CDR1 as SGHAT and CDR2 as FQNNGV. This CDR3 contains 13 residues. The CDR3 spells CASGPRGNTEAFF. The DNA of the CDR3 is TGTGCCAGCGGCCCCCGGGGAAACACTGAAGCTTTCTTT. The complete variable domain, with remaining parts taken from reference TRBV11-2 and TRBJ1-1, reads EAGVAQSPRYKIIEKRQSVAFWCNPISGHATLYWYQQILGQGPKLLIQFQNNGVVDDSQLPKDRFSAERLKGVDSTLKIQPAKLEDSAVYLCASGPRGNTEAFFGQGTRLTVV.

This clonotype has at least ten counts. V gene TRBV12-3 or TRBV12-4 combines with J gene TRBJ1-2; no definite D call. The CDR3 has 15 residues. V shed 5 bases and J shed 6 bases, with 19 bases lying between them. In nucleotides, the CDR3 is TGTGCCAGCAGTCCCGCCACAATTACGGGGAATGGCTACACCTTC. Amino acids: CASSPATITGNGYTF.

This clonotype was found a few times. V gene TRBV28 combines with J gene TRBJ2-6; no reliable D call. V gave up 6 bases and J gave up 0 bases, with 9 bases separating them. The CDR3 is 15 amino acids. Germline V gene sequence: CDR1 MDHEN, CDR2 SYDVKM. In DNA, the CDR3 is TGTGCCAGCAGAAGTATCCGCTCTGGGGCCAACGTCCTGACTTTC. Amino acids: CASRSIRSGANVLTF.

This chain uses TRBV30 with TRBJ1-2; 8 nucleotides agree with TRBD1. This CDR3 contains 13 residues. In germline, CDR1 is GTSNPN, CDR2 SVGIG (reference sequence). V dropped 4 bases and J dropped 6; count of bases not matched to a gene: 7. CDR3 DNA: TGTGCCTGGACCCCCGGACAGGGTGATGGCTACACCTTC. It specifies CAWTPGQGDGYTF.

About this clonotype: A read error may explain this, as a much larger clone is one base away. No conserved phenylalanine or tryptophan is present at the end of the CDR3, so a read error is the likely explanation. The V call is TRBV30, the J call TRBJ2-7, with a weak D call TRBD2 (6 bases). The V end was cut by 2 bases, the J end by 2 bases, with 7 bases between. The germline gives CDR1 GTSNPN, CDR2 SVGIG (reference sequence). The CDR3 spans 12 residues. The CDR3 reads CAWSPGAYEQYL. Here the CDR3 DNA reads TGTGCCTGGAGTCCGGGGGCCTACGAGCAGTACTTG.

The CDR3: CASSLYPLTSGTDTQYF. In DNA, the CDR3 is TGTGCCAGCAGCCTATACCCCCTGACTAGCGGAACAGATACGCAGTATTTT. The rearrangement links TRBV7-2 to TRBJ2-3, with 9 bases that match TRBD2. The CDR3 length is 17 residues. CDR1 is SGHTA, CDR2 FQGNSA, per germline. V dropped 5 bases and J dropped 3; count of bases not matched to a gene: 12.

This clonotype was picked up many times. The V gene is TRBV30, the J gene TRBJ1-1; weak D call: TRBD1 (6 bases). Per germline, CDR1 GTSNPN and CDR2 SVGIG (reference sequence). The CDR3 has 17 residues. V gave up 3 bases and J gave up 3 bases, with 23 bases separating them. The CDR3 bases are TGTGCCTGGAGGGGCATAGGGACATACAGGGAGGACACTGAAGCTTTCTTT. Encoded protein: CAWRGIGTYREDTEAFF. The full variable domain, with the rest looked up from reference TRBV30 and TRBJ1-1, is SQTIHQWPATLVQPVGSPLSLECTVEGTSNPNLYWYRQAAGRGLQLLFYSVGIGQISSEVPQNLSASRPQDRQFILSSKKLLLSDSGFYLCAWRGIGTYREDTEAFFGQGTRLTVV.

The chain employs TRBV9 and TRBJ2-3; 10 positions agree with TRBD2. V lost 4 bases to trimming and J lost 4 bases; unmatched junction nucleotides: 3. Germline CDR1 SGDLS, CDR2 YYNGEE. The CDR3 extends over 14 amino acids. CDR3 protein: CASSPGLAPDTQYF. The CDR3 DNA is TGTGCCAGCAGCCCGGGACTAGCGCCAGATACGCAGTATTTT.

Concerning this clonotype itself: A read error is possible here, since a much larger clone lies one base away. The V gene is TRBV11-2, the J gene TRBJ2-2, with a tentative D call TRBD2 (5 bases). Trimming took 1 base from V and 6 from J, leaving 6 bases between them. Germline V lookup: CDR1 SGHAT, CDR2 FQNNGV. This CDR3 has 13 amino acids. CDR3 DNA sequence: TGTGCCAGCAGCTTAGTGGAGGCCGGGGAGCTGTTTTTT. Its translation is CASSLVEAGELFF.

The CDR3 region has the DNA TGCGCCAGCAGCCAGTTACAGCGTACGAACACTGAAGCTTTCTTT. This translates into CASSQLQRTNTEAFF. This chain joins TRBV4-1 and TRBJ1-1; D ambiguous. V was clipped by 3 bases and J by 1 base, with 12 bases between them. CDR1 and CDR2 (germline): MGHRA, YSYEKL. The CDR3 has 15 residues.

V usage is TRBV28 and J usage is TRBJ2-2, with D possibly TRBD1 on 5 matching bases. Germline CDR1 and CDR2: MDHEN and SYDVKM. V lost 6 bases, J lost 2 bases, and 13 bases lay in between. The CDR3 totals 15 residues. CDR3 protein: CASREPQANTGELFF. The CDR3 region has the DNA TGTGCCAGCAGGGAGCCACAGGCTAACACCGGGGAGCTGTTTTTT.

The V and J genes are TRBV20-1 and TRBJ2-1, with D maybe TRBD2 (6 bases). Deletions cut 4 bases from V and 3 bases from J, with 16 bases between. The germline V gene has CDR1 DFQATT and CDR2 SNEGSKA (reference sequence). The CDR3 is 15 amino acids. CDR3 nucleotide sequence: TGCAGTGCTATAGGAATAGGCGGGATCTACAATGAGCAGTTCTTC. As protein: CSAIGIGGIYNEQFF.

This clonotype showed up just a few times. The J gene is TRBJ2-6, the V gene TRBV5-1, with D hard to call. The CDR3 consists of 14 residues. The V end was cut by 4 bases, the J end by 4 bases, with 9 bases between. Germline lookup yields CDR1 SGHRS and CDR2 YFSETQ. CDR3 in amino acids: CASSPEPGANVLTF. The CDR3 bases are TGCGCCAGCAGCCCAGAACCCGGGGCCAACGTCCTGACTTTC. Full variable domain (outside the CDR3, taken from reference TRBV5-1 and TRBJ2-6): KAGVTQTPRYLIKTRGQQVTLSCSPISGHRSVSWYQQTPGQGLQFLFEYFSETQRNKGNFPGRFSGRQFSNSRSEMNVSTLELGDSALYLCASSPEPGANVLTFGAGSRLTVL.

This clonotype was detected ten times or more. This chain links TRBV28 with TRBJ1-4; D unclear. Per the germline V gene, CDR1 is MDHEN and CDR2 is SYDVKM. This CDR3 is built from 15 residues. V was clipped by 1 base and J by 1 base, with 7 bases between them. CDR3 bases: TGTGCCAGCAGTTTATACGGCAGAACTAATGAAAAACTGTTTTTT. As protein: CASSLYGRTNEKLFF.

There are many counts of this clonotype. The chain uses TRBV30 and TRBJ1-1; TRBD1 might be the D (5 bases). The CDR3 runs 15 residues. CDR1 is GTSNPN and CDR2 is SVGIG in the germline V gene (reference sequence). Trimming left V 3 bases short and J 1 base short, with 15 bases between. The CDR3 reads CAWRTGASGNTEAFF. The CDR3, as DNA: TGTGCCTGGAGGACCGGGGCGTCGGGGAACACTGAAGCTTTCTTT. Variable domain in full (rest from reference TRBV30 and TRBJ1-1): SQTIHQWPATLVQPVGSPLSLECTVEGTSNPNLYWYRQAAGRGLQLLFYSVGIGQISSEVPQNLSASRPQDRQFILSSKKLLLSDSGFYLCAWRTGASGNTEAFFGQGTRLTVV.

This clonotype was recorded a few times. This could be a read error, since a much larger clone is one nucleotide away. This CDR3 is CASSQGDREGSPGYTF. For the CDR3, the DNA is TGTGCCAGCAGCCAAGGAGACAGGGAGGGATCTCCTGGCTACACCTTC. V gene TRBV3-1 combines with J gene TRBJ1-2; 7 nucleotides align to TRBD1. The CDR3 sequence is 16 residues long. V shed 1 base and J 7 bases; nucleotides not matched to a gene: 12. Germline V gives CDR1 LGHDT, CDR2 YNNKEL (reference sequence).